This T cell receptor beta chain comes out of a study of neurological immune-mediated disorders. Study conclusions and caveats: CDR3 amino acid sequences found in expanded clones were never shared across subjects, suggesting private repertoires in all groups. Expansion of TCR clones was greatest in HTLV-1-associated myelopathy and smallest in multiple sclerosis, where it fell below that of healthy controls.

CDR3 length: 15 residues. The germline V gene has CDR1 MNHEY and CDR2 SMNVEV (reference sequence). Trimming took 5 bases from V and 8 from J; bases not matched to a gene: 12. This clonotype was counted at least ten times. The antigen remains unidentified. TCRdb re-called the 5' RACE reads through MiXCR, storing one row per CDR3 protein. The repertoire holds 35,000 to 55,000 distinct CDR3 sequences, with nearly 6.5% as singletons. The chain links TRBV27 to TRBJ1-2; TRBD1 matches at 9 bases. The sequenced material came from CD4+ T cells from blood. This TCR was recovered from a woman in her 40s in good health. The CDR3 reads CASSPNRGTGFGYTF. The CDR3, as DNA: TGTGCCAGCAGTCCTAATCGGGGGACAGGGTTCGGCTACACCTTC.